What follows is one TCR beta chain and its context. Its antigen is still unknown. Base qualities are not provided; no much larger clone lies one nucleotide away. Collaborating institutions collected whole blood in K2EDTA tubes following their own protocols. For TCRbeta analysis, collaborators shipped samples in one of three forms: frozen whole blood, isolated PBMCs, or DNA extracted from either of those sample types. Taken from cysteine to phenylalanine, the CDR3 has 16 residues. Only the CDR3 portion is preserved as DNA: 48 bases, with reading frame beginning at the first base. V is trimmed back by 4 bases and J by 6 bases, and the junction contains 11 bases that no gene match accounts for. The germline V gene gives CDR1 as MGHDK and CDR2 as SYGVNS. These data originate in a study of blood T cell repertoires in COVID-19 (dated by TCRdb to 2020 to 2021). Turning to the overall study: Collaborator samples came from the United States, Italy and Spain and covered acute and convalescent phases of COVID-19. The prospective study material was composed of cDNA or gDNA derived from T cells, B-cell-depleted T cells, or PBMCs. Subjects who had been exposed to COVID-19, were actively infected with it, or had recovered from it provided the deeply sampled blood TCRbeta repertoires that made up the dataset. The repertoires were made available in a free public database intended to serve as a resource for research on the immune response to SARS-CoV-2. Samples came from the ongoing ImmuneRACE study (first 160 participants) plus 1,254 subjects from 6 global collaborators. Sample metadata almost always included a de-identified subject ID, COVID-19 status, age in years and sex. HLA class I and class II types, where available, came from metadata supplied by the sample provider rather than from assay-based typing.

Results and caveats for the whole study, not just this receptor: How much clinical and demographic metadata was included differed by source and by participant, and the metadata was provided uncurated.

TCRbeta CDR3 regions were amplified from genomic DNA using the immunoSEQ Assay, a bias-controlled multiplex PCR. As for how the authors treated the data: Nucleated cell counts per sample were estimated from amplification of reference gene primers within the assay. To quantify the absolute abundance of each unique TCRbeta CDR3 rearrangement, sequence reads were collapsed and filtered. For each sample, productive Simpson clonality was calculated as the square root of Simpson's diversity index over productive rearrangements. Entries here come from immuneACCESS through TCRdb and include only in-frame sequences with V and J called. Some clones fail to appear in such tables; in the studies checked, an unresolved V gene covers under half of the shortfall, and the cause of the remainder is unknown. V, J and clone size are those of that table, while D and trimming were read from the DNA. This sample gives about 16,000 clones in total; 70% to 90% of them show up just once. The ten most abundant clones make up roughly 49% of the sample.

The origin of this receptor is a human donor in a cohort sampled during active COVID-19. The rearrangement combines TRBV25-1 with TRBJ2-1, with 8 junctional bases fitting TRBD2. Material for sequencing was peripheral blood. The bases read TGTGCCAGCAGTGCCCTGGGGGCGGGGGGAAGCAATGAGCAGTTCTTC. This encodes CASSALGAGGSNEQFF.